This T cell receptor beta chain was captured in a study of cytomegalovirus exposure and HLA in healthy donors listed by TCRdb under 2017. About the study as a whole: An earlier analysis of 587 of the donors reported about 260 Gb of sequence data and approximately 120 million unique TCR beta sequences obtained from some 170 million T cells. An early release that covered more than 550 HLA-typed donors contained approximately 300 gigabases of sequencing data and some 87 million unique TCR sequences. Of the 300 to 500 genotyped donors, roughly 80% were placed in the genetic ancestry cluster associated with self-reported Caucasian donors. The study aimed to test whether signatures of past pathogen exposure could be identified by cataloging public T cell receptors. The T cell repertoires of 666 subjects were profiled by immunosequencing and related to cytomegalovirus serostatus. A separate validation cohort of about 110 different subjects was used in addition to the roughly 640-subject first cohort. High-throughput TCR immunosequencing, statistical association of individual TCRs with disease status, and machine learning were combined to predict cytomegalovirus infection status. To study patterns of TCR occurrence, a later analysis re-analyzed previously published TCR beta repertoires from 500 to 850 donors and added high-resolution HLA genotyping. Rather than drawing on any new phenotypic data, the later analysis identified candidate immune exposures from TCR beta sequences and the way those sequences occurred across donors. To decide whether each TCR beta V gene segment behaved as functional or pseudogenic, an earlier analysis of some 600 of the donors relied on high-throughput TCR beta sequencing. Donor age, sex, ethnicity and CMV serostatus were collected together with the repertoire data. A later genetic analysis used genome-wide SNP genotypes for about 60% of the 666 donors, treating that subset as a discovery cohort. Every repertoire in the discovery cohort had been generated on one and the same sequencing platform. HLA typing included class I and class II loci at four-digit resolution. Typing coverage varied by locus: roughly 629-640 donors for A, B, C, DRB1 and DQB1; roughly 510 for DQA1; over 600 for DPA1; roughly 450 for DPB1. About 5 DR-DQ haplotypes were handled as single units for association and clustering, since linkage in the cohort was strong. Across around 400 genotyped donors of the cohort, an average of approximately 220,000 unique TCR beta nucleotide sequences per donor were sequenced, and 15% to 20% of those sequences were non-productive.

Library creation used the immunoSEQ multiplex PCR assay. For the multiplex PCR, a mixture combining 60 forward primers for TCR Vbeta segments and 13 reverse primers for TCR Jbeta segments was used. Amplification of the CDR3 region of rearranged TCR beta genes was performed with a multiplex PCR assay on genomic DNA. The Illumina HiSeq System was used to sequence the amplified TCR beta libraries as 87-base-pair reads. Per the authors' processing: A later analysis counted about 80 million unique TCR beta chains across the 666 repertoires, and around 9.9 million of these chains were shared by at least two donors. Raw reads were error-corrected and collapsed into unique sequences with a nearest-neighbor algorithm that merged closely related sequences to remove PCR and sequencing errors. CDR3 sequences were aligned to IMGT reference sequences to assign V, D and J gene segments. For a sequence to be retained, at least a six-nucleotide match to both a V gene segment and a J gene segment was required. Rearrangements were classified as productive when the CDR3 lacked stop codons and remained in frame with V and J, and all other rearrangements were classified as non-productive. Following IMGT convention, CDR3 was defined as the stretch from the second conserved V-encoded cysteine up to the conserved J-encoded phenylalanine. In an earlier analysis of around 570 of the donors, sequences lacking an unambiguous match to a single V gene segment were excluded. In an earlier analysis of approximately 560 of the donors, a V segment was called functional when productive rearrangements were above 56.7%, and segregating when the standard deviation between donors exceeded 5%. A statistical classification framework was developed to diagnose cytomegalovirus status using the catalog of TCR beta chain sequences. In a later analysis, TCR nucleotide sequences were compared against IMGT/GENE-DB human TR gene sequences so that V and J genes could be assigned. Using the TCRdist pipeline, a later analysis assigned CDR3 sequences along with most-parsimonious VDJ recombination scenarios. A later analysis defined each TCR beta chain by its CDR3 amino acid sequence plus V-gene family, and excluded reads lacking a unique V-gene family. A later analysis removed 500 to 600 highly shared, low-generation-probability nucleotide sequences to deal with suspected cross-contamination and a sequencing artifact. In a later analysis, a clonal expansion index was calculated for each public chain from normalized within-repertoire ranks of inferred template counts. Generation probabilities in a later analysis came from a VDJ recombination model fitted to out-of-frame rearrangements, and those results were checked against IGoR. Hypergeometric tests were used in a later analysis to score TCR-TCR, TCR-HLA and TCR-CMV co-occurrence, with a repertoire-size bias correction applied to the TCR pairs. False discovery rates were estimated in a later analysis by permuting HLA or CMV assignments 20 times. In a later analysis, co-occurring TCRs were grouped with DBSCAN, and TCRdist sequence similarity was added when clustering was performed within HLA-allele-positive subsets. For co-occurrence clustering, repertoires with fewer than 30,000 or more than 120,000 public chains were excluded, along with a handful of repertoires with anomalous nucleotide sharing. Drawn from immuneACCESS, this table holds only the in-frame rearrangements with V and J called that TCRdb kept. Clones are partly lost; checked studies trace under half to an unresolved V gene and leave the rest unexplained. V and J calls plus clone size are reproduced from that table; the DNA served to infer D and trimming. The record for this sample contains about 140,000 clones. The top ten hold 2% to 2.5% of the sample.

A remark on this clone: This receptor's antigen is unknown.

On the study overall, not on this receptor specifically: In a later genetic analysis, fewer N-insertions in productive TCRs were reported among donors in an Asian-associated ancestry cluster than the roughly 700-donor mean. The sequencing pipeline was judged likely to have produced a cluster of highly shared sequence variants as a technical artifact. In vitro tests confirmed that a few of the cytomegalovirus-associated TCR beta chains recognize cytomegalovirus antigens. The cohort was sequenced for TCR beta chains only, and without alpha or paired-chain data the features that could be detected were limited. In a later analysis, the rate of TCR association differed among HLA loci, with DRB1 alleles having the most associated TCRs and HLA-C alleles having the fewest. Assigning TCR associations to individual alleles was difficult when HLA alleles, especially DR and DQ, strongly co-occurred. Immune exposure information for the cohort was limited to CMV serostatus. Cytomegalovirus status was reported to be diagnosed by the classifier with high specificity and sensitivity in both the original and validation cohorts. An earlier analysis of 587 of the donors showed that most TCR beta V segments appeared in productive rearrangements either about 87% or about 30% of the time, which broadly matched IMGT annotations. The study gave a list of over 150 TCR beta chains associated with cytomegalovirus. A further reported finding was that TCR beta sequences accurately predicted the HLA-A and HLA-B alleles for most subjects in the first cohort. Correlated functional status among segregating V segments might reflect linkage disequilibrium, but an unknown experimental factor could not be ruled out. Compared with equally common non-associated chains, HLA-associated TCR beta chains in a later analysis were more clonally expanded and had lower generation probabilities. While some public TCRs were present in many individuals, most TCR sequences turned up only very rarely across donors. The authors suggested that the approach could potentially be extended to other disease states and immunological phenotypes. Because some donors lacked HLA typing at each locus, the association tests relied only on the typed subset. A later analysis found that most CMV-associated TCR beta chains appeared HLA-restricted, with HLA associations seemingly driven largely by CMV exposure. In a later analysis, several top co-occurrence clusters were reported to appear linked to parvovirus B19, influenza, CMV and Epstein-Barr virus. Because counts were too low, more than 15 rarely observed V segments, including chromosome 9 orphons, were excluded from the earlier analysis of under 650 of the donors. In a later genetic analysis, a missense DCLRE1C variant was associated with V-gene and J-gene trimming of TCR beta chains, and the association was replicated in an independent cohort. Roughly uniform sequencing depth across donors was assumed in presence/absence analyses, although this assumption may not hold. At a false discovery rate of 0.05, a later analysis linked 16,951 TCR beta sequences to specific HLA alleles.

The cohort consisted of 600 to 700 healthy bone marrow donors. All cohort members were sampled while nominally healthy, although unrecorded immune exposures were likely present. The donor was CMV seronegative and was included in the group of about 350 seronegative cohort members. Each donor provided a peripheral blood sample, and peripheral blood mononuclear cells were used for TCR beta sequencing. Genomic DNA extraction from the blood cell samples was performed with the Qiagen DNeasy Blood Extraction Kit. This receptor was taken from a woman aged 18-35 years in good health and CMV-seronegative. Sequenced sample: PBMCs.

In nucleotide form, the sequence is TGTGCCAGCTCACCTCAGGGTTGGAGCGCTGAAGCTTTCTTT. This encodes CASSPQGWSAEAFF. This chain is built from TRBV18 and TRBJ1-1; TRBD1 might be the D gene, on 5 matching bases. The CDR3 has 14 amino acids, counting the end cysteine and phenylalanine. Just CDR3 DNA is preserved here, 42 bases in frame from base 1. At the junction V is shortened by 3 bases and J by 6 bases, with 14 bases in between. In the germline V gene, CDR1 corresponds to KGHSH and CDR2 to LQKENI.